Below are 2 T cell receptor beta chains sequenced from a single sample in a study of human T cells and chemical hapten exposure. Stated time point: pre-sensitization, week 0. Treatment denoted: therapeutic diphenylcyclopropenone sensitization with weekly scalp DPC. TCRdb ran MiXCR on the RACE reads and lists one entry per CDR3 protein. The sample lists about 110,000 distinct CDR3 sequences; about 12% were seen once. Source: whole blood, taken in connection with sensitization to the hapten diphenylcyclopropenone (DPC). The receptors derive from a woman between 50 and 59 years old with alopecia areata. Some clones in this sample may be carry-over from other donors' samples.

This clonotype turned up a few times. CDR3 loop: CASRKTGNSPLHF. In DNA, the CDR3 is TGCGCCAGCAGGAAAACAGGAAATTCACCCCTCCACTTT. J is TRBJ1-6 and V is TRBV5-1, with a weak D call TRBD1 (5 bases). Per germline, CDR1 SGHRS and CDR2 YFSETQ. Trimming pared 5 bases from V and 7 bases from J, leaving 10 bases between. The CDR3 runs 13 residues. Full variable domain (outside the CDR3, taken from reference TRBV5-1 and TRBJ1-6): KAGVTQTPRYLIKTRGQQVTLSCSPISGHRSVSWYQQTPGQGLQFLFEYFSETQRNKGNFPGRFSGRQFSNSRSEMNVSTLELGDSALYLCASRKTGNSPLHFGNGTRLTVT.

J is TRBJ1-4 and V is TRBV7-2; possible D gene TRBD1, 6 bases. This CDR3 has 14 amino acids. The V end was cut by 5 bases, the J end by 6 bases, with 13 bases between. Germline CDR1 reads SGHTA; CDR2 reads FQGNSA. The CDR3 region has the DNA TGTGCCAGCAGCCCGAACGGGGGCGATGAAAAACTGTTTTTT. As protein: CASSPNGGDEKLFF.